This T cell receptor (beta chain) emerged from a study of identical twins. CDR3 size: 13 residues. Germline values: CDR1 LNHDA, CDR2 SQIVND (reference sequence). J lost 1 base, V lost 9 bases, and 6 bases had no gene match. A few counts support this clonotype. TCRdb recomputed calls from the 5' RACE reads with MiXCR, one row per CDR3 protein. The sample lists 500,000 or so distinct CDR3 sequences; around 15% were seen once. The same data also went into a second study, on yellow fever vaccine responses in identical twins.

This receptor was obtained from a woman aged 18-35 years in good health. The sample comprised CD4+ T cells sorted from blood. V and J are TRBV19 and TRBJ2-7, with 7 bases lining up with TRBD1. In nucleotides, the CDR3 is TGTGCCAGCAACAGGGGACCATCCTACGAGCAGTACTTC. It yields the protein CASNRGPSYEQYF. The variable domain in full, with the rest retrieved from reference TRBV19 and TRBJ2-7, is DGGITQSPKYLFRKEGQNVTLSCEQNLNHDAMYWYRQDPGQGLRLIYYSQIVNDFQKGDIAEGYSVSREKKESFPLTVTSAQKNPTAFYLCASNRGPSYEQYFGPGTRLTVT.